The subject of this entry is one T cell receptor (beta chain). Its cognate antigen is unknown. The CDR3 sequence is 15 residues long. Trimming left V 4 bases short and J 2 bases short, with 14 bases between. Germline V gene sequence: CDR1 SNHLY, CDR2 FYNNEI. This sample was included in a study of cytotoxic CD8 clonotypes in ibrutinib-treated CLL. Sequencing was performed with immunoSEQ multiplex PCR; in TCRdb, only in-frame clones are kept and a portion is missing. The sample yields approximately 70,000 clones, approximately 80% seen once. Overall study findings and caveats: Clonotypes that were public were uncommon, and they contracted or stayed stable on treatment.

The sample consisted of PBMCs, taken at disease progression, from a patient treated with ibrutinib. The origin of this receptor is a human donor with chronic lymphocytic leukemia. The chain joins TRBV2 to TRBJ2-5; possibly TRBD2 for D (5 bases). The CDR3 DNA reads as TGTGCCAGCAGTGGTCTGGCGGGTCGACAAGAGACCCAGTACTTC. It yields the protein CASSGLAGRQETQYF.